This is a list of T cell receptor beta chains from one sample in a study of spatial heterogeneity in lung cancer. TCRdb reanalysed the 5' RACE reads using MiXCR and keeps one entry per CDR3 protein. The sample lists about 52,000 distinct CDR3 sequences; about 7.4% were seen once. The input for sequencing was PBMCs, taken at follow-up. All receptors derive from a female donor with early-stage non-small cell lung cancer. Both conserved end residues are part of each CDR3. D genes are given only for firm matches. Clone sizes are given selectively: once, few, many, or a class where the clone is expanded.

TRBJ2-7 . TRBV12-5 . TGTGCTAGTGGTTTGGTTCGGGGCGCTCTCCCTCTCGAGCAGTACTTC CASGLVRGALPLEQYF
TRBJ2-7 . TRBV5-1 . TGCGCCAGCATCAGTTGGGAGCCCAGGCACGAGCAGTACTTC CASISWEPRHEQYF
TRBJ1-2 many TRBV29-1 . TGCAGCGTTGGCGGTGGGGAAACTAACTATGGCTACACCTTC CSVGGGETNYGYTF
TRBJ2-1 many TRBV6-2/TRBV6-3 TRBD2 TGTGCCAGCAGTTACCAGCGGGGGGTTGAGCAGTTCTTC CASSYQRGVEQFF
TRBJ1-1 few TRBV30 . TGTGCCTGGAGTGTAAAAGGGGGCACTGAAGCTTTCTTT CAWSVKGGTEAFF
TRBJ2-3 few TRBV10-3 . TGTGCCATCAGTGAGTCGATGGACAGCGATACGCAGTATTTT CAISESMDSDTQYF
TRBJ1-3 . TRBV5-1 TRBD1 TGCGCCAGCAGCCGGACAGGGGAGGCAAACACCATATATTTT CASSRTGEANTIYF
TRBJ2-2 many TRBV24-1 TRBD1 TGTGCCACCAGTGATTTGGGCAGGGGGCCCGGGGAGCTGTTTTTT CATSDLGRGPGELFF
TRBJ2-3 many TRBV24-1 . TGTGCCACCAGTGACGAAATGGTCGGGGCTAGTCCAGGTACGCAGTATTTT CATSDEMVGASPGTQYF
TRBJ2-1 . TRBV7-2 . TGTGCCAGCAGCTTAGGCCCGAACTCCTACAATGAGCAGTTCTTC CASSLGPNSYNEQFF
TRBJ1-3 . TRBV4-1 TRBD1 TGCGCCAGCAGCCCTGGACAGGGGAATCGGGGAAACACCATATATTTT CASSPGQGNRGNTIYF
TRBJ1-5 many TRBV7-8 . TGTGCCAGCAGCCCCCCGGTAGCTTGGGACGGTAACTATCAGCCCCAGCATTTT CASSPPVAWDGNYQPQHF
TRBJ2-1 . TRBV27 . TGTGCCAGCAGCCCTACTAGGTTTATTCACAATGAGCAGTTCTTC CASSPTRFIHNEQFF
TRBJ2-3 many TRBV29-1 TRBD2 TGCAGCGTTCCAGGACTAGCGGGGGCTAACACAGATACGCAGTATTTT CSVPGLAGANTDTQYF
TRBJ2-7 many TRBV4-3 TRBD2 TGCGCCAGCAGCTTAGCGGGGGGGCCGTACGAGCAGTACTTC CASSLAGGPYEQYF
TRBJ2-4 few TRBV12-3/TRBV12-4 . TGTGCCAGCAGGAGGGGGACTGAACTAGCCAAAAACATTCAGTACTTC CASRRGTELAKNIQYF
TRBJ2-7 many TRBV12-5 . TGTGCTAGTGGGCCCCGGGAGCTCTACGAGCAGTACTTC CASGPRELYEQYF
TRBJ2-2 many TRBV30 TRBD1 TGTGCCTCCCCGGGACAGCTAACCGGGGAGCTGTTTTTT CASPGQLTGELFF
TRBJ1-2 many TRBV7-2 . TGTGCCAGCAGCTCTTCGCTCTCCTGGGGCTACACCTTC CASSSSLSWGYTF
TRBJ2-7 . TRBV4-1 TRBD1 TGCGCCAGCAGCCGCGGGACAGGGTCGATGTACGAGCAGTACTTC CASSRGTGSMYEQYF
TRBJ2-5 many TRBV5-5 TRBD1 TGTGCCAGCAGCCCCCGGGACAGGGAGGGTGAGACCCAGTACTTC CASSPRDREGETQYF
TRBJ2-6 . TRBV20-1 . TGCAGTGCTAGAGGTGAAGGGTCCTCTGGGGCCAACGTCCTGACTTTC CSARGEGSSGANVLTF
TRBJ1-1 many TRBV28 . TGTGCCAGCGGAGACGAAATTATGAACACTGAAGCTTTCTTT CASGDEIMNTEAFF
TRBJ2-4 . TRBV5-1 . TGCGCCAGCAGCTTGGGGCCTAGCGATCCCTCAAACATTCAGTACTTC CASSLGPSDPSNIQYF
TRBJ1-3 many TRBV2 TRBD1 TGTGCCAGCAGTGTTAACAGGGGATCGGGAAACACCATATATTTT CASSVNRGSGNTIYF
TRBJ2-7 many TRBV29-1 . TGCAGCGTTGCCCGGGACTCCAGCTCCTACGAGCAGTACTTC CSVARDSSSYEQYF
TRBJ2-5 few TRBV15 TRBD1 TGTGCCACCGGCAGGGGGGAGACCCAGTACTTC CATGRGETQYF
TRBJ2-1 many TRBV20-1 TRBD2 TGCAGTGCTAGGACTAGCGGGGGCCTCCCCCAGCAGTTCTTC CSARTSGGLPQQFF
TRBJ2-3 many TRBV5-6 . TGTGCCAGCACCCCTCTCGGGGTCGGAGATACGCAGTATTTT CASTPLGVGDTQYF
TRBJ1-2 many TRBV4-2 . TGTGCCAGCAGCCCGGGAGATAGGGCTGACTATGGCTACACCTTC CASSPGDRADYGYTF
TRBJ2-5 . TRBV6-9 TRBD2 TGTGCCAGCAGCCCACACCTTAGCGGGTTCCAAGAGACCCAGTACTTC CASSPHLSGFQETQYF
TRBJ1-5 . TRBV6-8 TRBD1 TGTGCCACCTACCGGGACAGGGGCAATCAGCCCCAGCATTTT CATYRDRGNQPQHF
TRBJ1-5 many TRBV28 . TGTGCCAGCAGTTCGCCTGGTGGAACCAATCAGCCCCAGCATTTT CASSSPGGTNQPQHF
TRBJ1-1 many TRBV27 . TGTGCCAGCACCCCGCGGGGGGCCAAGAACACTGAAGCTTTCTTT CASTPRGAKNTEAFF
TRBJ1-5 many TRBV7-9 . TGTGCCAGCAGCTTAGAAACTCAGGGAAATCAGCCCCAGCATTTT CASSLETQGNQPQHF
TRBJ2-6 few TRBV9 . TGTGCCAGCAGCACGGGGACTGGGGCCAACGTCCTGACTTTC CASSTGTGANVLTF
TRBJ1-2 . TRBV20-1 TRBD1 TGCAGTGCTAAGGACAGGGGGTATGGCTACACCTTC CSAKDRGYGYTF
TRBJ1-2 . TRBV7-2 . TGTGCCAGCAGCTTGGCGACAGGCGATGGCTACACCTTC CASSLATGDGYTF
TRBJ2-1 many TRBV6-5 . TGTGCCAGCAGTACCGGGGAACCCGAGCAGTTCTTC CASSTGEPEQFF
TRBJ1-1 . TRBV12-3/TRBV12-4 . TGTGCCAGCAGTTTAAGTGGCAGGGAAGACACTGAAGCTTTCTTT CASSLSGREDTEAFF
TRBJ2-2 many TRBV7-9 TRBD1 TGTGCCAGCATGGTGGACAGGGCTTTCCCCGGGGAGCTGTTTTTT CASMVDRAFPGELFF
TRBJ2-3 . TRBV12-3/TRBV12-4 . TGTGCCAGCAGGAAGACTCTCCTCACAGATACGCAGTATTTT CASRKTLLTDTQYF
TRBJ2-7 many TRBV28 . TGTGCCAGCAGTCCAACCGGAGGTGCTCTGGGGTACGAGCAGTACTTC CASSPTGGALGYEQYF
TRBJ2-4 . TRBV20-1 TRBD1 TGCAGTGCTAGAGGGGACAGCAAAAACATTCAGTACTTC CSARGDSKNIQYF
TRBJ1-5 many TRBV7-8 . TGTGCCAGCAGCTTAGCTATCGGTTTGGGGGGTCAGCCCCAGCATTTT CASSLAIGLGGQPQHF
TRBJ1-5 medium-sized TRBV7-2 . TGTGCCAGCAGCTTAGACAGCAATCAGCCCCAGCATTTT CASSLDSNQPQHF